This passage covers 9 T cell receptor beta chains from one sample sequenced in a study of CD8+ T cells in alopecia areata. cDNA serving as the sequencing template came from extracted, reverse transcribed RNA. Some clones are missing from TCRdb's copy, which holds only in-frame ones; the method was immunoSEQ multiplex PCR. This table holds hundreds of thousands of clones, 50% to 70% found once. Source: CD4+ T cells sorted from blood, taken at week 0. The source is a human donor with alopecia areata.

This chain connects TRBV5-1 to TRBJ2-6; perhaps TRBD1 as D (6 bases). CDR3 length equals 16 residues. The V end was cut by 4 bases, the J end by 2 bases, with 13 bases between. Germline V lookup: CDR1 SGHRS, CDR2 YFSETQ. The CDR3 DNA sequence: TGCGCCAGCAGCCTCGATAACAGGGCTGGGGCCAACGTCCTGACTTTC. This gives the protein CASSLDNRAGANVLTF.

To note about this clone: At one end the junction does not follow the germline gene, possibly because of a read error. The chain combines TRBV14 with TRBJ1-2, with a weak D call TRBD1 (5 bases). Germline values: CDR1 SGHDN, CDR2 FVKESK. CDR3 size: 14 residues. CDR3 in amino acids: CAGSPGGGAYGYTF. The DNA of the CDR3 is TGTGCCGGCAGCCCCGGCGGGGGAGCCTATGGCTACACCTTC.

This chain connects TRBV29-1 to TRBJ1-2; the D gene is possibly TRBD1 (5 bases). The CDR3 runs to 13 residues. CDR1 SQVTM and CDR2 ANQGSEA come from the germline V gene. V lost 6 bases and J lost 7, with 18 bases in between. CDR3 sequence (DNA): TGCAGCGTACAGGAGGCAGGAGCCGGTGGCTACACCTTC. It encodes CSVQEAGAGGYTF.

V and J are TRBV6-5 and TRBJ2-3; 7 bases match TRBD1. The CDR3 runs 14 residues. The J segment lost 1 base and the V segment lost 4 bases, leaving 2 bases of the junction unmatched. CDR1 is MNHEY, CDR2 SVGAGI, per germline. The chain's CDR3 is CASSFGTGTDTQYF. As DNA, the CDR3 is TGTGCCAGCAGTTTCGGGACAGGCACAGATACGCAGTATTTT.

This clone appeared a few times. The rearrangement joins TRBV9 to TRBJ1-6, with D possibly matching TRBD1 (5 bases). The CDR3 has 15 amino acids. V lost 4 bases, J lost 10 bases, and 18 bases lay in between. Germline loops: CDR1 SGDLS, CDR2 YYNGEE. The CDR3 DNA follows: TGTGCCAGCAGCACCTCCGGGACCATAGGCTCACCCCTCCACTTT. As protein: CASSTSGTIGSPLHF.

The chain has TRBV7-9 and TRBJ2-3; D perhaps matches TRBD2 (5 bases). V lost 1 base and J lost 6, with 17 bases in between. The germline gives CDR1 SEHNR, CDR2 FQNEAQ (reference sequence). The CDR3 is made up of 16 amino acids. As DNA, the CDR3 is TGTGCCAGCAGCTTAGACCCAGGACGGCGGGTCGATACGCAGTATTTT. Protein sequence: CASSLDPGRRVDTQYF.

V is TRBV5-1 and J is TRBJ1-1, with TRBD1 as a possible D gene (6 bases). The germline V and J ends were trimmed by 0 bases and 4 bases, with 10 bases remaining between them. The CDR3 runs 14 residues. Germline values: CDR1 SGHRS, CDR2 YFSETQ. As DNA, the CDR3 is TGCGCCAGCAGCTTGGAGGACAGAGGCACTGAAGCTTTCTTT. Its protein is CASSLEDRGTEAFF.

The chain uses TRBV7-3 and TRBJ2-6, with D possibly being TRBD2 (6 bases). Per the germline V gene, CDR1 is SGHTA and CDR2 is FQGTGA. This CDR3 is built from 16 residues. Trimming removed 1 base at V and 8 bases at J, with 15 bases between. The CDR3 nucleotides read TGTGCCAGCAGCTTAAGCGGGACGGTGTTCCCCAACGTCCTGACTTTC. Protein sequence: CASSLSGTVFPNVLTF. Combining the CDR3 with reference TRBV7-3 and TRBJ2-6 gives the whole variable domain GAGVSQTPSNKVTEKGKYVELRCDPISGHTALYWYRQSLGQGPEFLIYFQGTGAADDSGLPNDRFFAVRPEGSVSTLKIQRTERGDSAVYLCASSLSGTVFPNVLTFGAGSRLTVL.

The gene calls are TRBV9 and TRBJ2-7; no reliable D call. This CDR3 is 16 amino acids long. Trimming stripped 0 bases from V and 2 bases from J, with 15 bases between. Germline V gene lookup returns CDR1 SGDLS and CDR2 YYNGEE. The CDR3 loop reads CASSVGGVDATYEQYF. CDR3 DNA: TGTGCCAGCAGCGTAGGCGGAGTAGACGCCACCTACGAGCAGTACTTC.